These T cell receptor beta chains were read from a single sample in a study of cytomegalovirus exposure and HLA in healthy donors. Profiled with immunoSEQ multiplex PCR; TCRdb holds only in-frame clones, not every one. The repertoire holds 93,000 or so clones, roughly 77% seen once, with approximately 10% in the top ten. Sequencing was carried out using PBMCs. The receptors shown here come from a woman aged 18-35 years in good health and CMV-seropositive. The CDR3 runs from the conserved cysteine through the conserved F or W. The order of the fields is CDR3 protein, CDR3 DNA, J gene, D gene, V gene, clone size. D genes are given only for firm matches. Expanded clones are given a class, and other clones once, few, many or no size at all.

CDR3aa: CASSEDGGNTEAFF; CDR3nt: TGTGCCAGCAGTGAAGATGGAGGGAACACTGAAGCTTTCTTT; j_gene: TRBJ1-1; d_gene: .; v_gene: TRBV6-1; abundance: .
CDR3aa: CASSIGTVPSYTF; CDR3nt: TGTGCCAGTAGTATCGGGACAGTACCAAGCTACACCTTC; j_gene: TRBJ1-2; d_gene: TRBD1; v_gene: TRBV19; abundance: .
CDR3aa: CASSETGGVYGYTF; CDR3nt: TGTGCCAGCAGTGAAACAGGGGGCGTCTATGGCTACACCTTC; j_gene: TRBJ1-2; d_gene: TRBD1; v_gene: TRBV6-1; abundance: .
CDR3aa: CASSRLDTGELFF; CDR3nt: TGCGCCAGCAGCCGACTTGACACCGGGGAGCTGTTTTTT; j_gene: TRBJ2-2; d_gene: .; v_gene: TRBV5-1; abundance: .
CDR3aa: CATSRKTGSNTEAFF; CDR3nt: TGTGCCACCAGCAGAAAGACAGGGTCGAACACTGAAGCTTTCTTT; j_gene: TRBJ1-1; d_gene: TRBD1; v_gene: TRBV15; abundance: .
CDR3aa: CASSSDRGNEQFF; CDR3nt: TGTGCCAGCAGTTCCGACAGGGGCAATGAGCAGTTCTTC; j_gene: TRBJ2-1; d_gene: TRBD1; v_gene: TRBV6-5; abundance: .
CDR3aa: CASSLSASTDTQYF; CDR3nt: TGTGCCAGCAGCTTAAGCGCTAGCACAGATACGCAGTATTTT; j_gene: TRBJ2-3; d_gene: .; v_gene: TRBV7-3; abundance: few
CDR3aa: CASSLPGQGVSYEQYF; CDR3nt: TGTGCCAGCAGTCTACCGGGACAGGGGGTCTCCTACGAGCAGTACTTC; j_gene: TRBJ2-7; d_gene: TRBD1; v_gene: TRBV28; abundance: .
CDR3aa: CASKGTGGRGNQPQHF; CDR3nt: TGCGCCAGCAAGGGGACAGGGGGGAGGGGCAATCAGCCCCAGCATTTT; j_gene: TRBJ1-5; d_gene: TRBD1; v_gene: TRBV10-1; abundance: .
CDR3aa: CASSPAGGTHETQYF; CDR3nt: TGTGCCAGCAGCCCAGCGGGGGGAACCCACGAGACCCAGTACTTC; j_gene: TRBJ2-5; d_gene: TRBD2; v_gene: TRBV4-2; abundance: .
CDR3aa: CSVSPLGAIYEQYF; CDR3nt: TGCAGCGTTTCTCCGTTGGGGGCCATCTACGAGCAGTACTTC; j_gene: TRBJ2-7; d_gene: .; v_gene: TRBV29-1; abundance: .
CDR3aa: CASSYSVGSGGETQYF; CDR3nt: TGTGCCAGCAGTTACTCGGTCGGGTCAGGGGGCGAGACCCAGTACTTC; j_gene: TRBJ2-5; d_gene: TRBD1; v_gene: TRBV6-5; abundance: few
CDR3aa: CSVRMDRSGNTIYF; CDR3nt: TGCAGCGTGAGAATGGACAGATCTGGAAACACCATATATTTT; j_gene: TRBJ1-3; d_gene: .; v_gene: TRBV29-1; abundance: .
CDR3aa: CASSYRGGGNQPQHF; CDR3nt: TGTGCCAGCAGTTATCGAGGGGGCGGGAATCAGCCCCAGCATTTT; j_gene: TRBJ1-5; d_gene: TRBD1; v_gene: TRBV6-5; abundance: .
CDR3aa: CATSQVGTEAFF; CDR3nt: TGTGCCACCAGTCAGGTGGGCACTGAAGCTTTCTTT; j_gene: TRBJ1-1; d_gene: .; v_gene: TRBV15; abundance: .
CDR3aa: CASTQVDGSTDTQYF; CDR3nt: TGTGCCAGTACCCAGGTAGACGGAAGCACAGATACGCAGTATTTT; j_gene: TRBJ2-3; d_gene: .; v_gene: TRBV6-5; abundance: .
CDR3aa: CASSFRGRTYGNTIYF; CDR3nt: TGTGCCAGCAGTTTTCGAGGCAGGACTTATGGAAACACCATATATTTT; j_gene: TRBJ1-3; d_gene: .; v_gene: TRBV28; abundance: .
CDR3aa: CASSYTDYSNQPQHF; CDR3nt: TGTGCCAGCAGTTACACAGATTATAGCAATCAGCCCCAGCATTTT; j_gene: TRBJ1-5; d_gene: .; v_gene: TRBV6-6; abundance: .
CDR3aa: CASSLVRGGGWDEQYF; CDR3nt: TGTGCCAGCAGCTTAGTCCGTGGGGGGGGATGGGACGAGCAGTACTTC; j_gene: TRBJ2-7; d_gene: TRBD2; v_gene: TRBV11-2; abundance: .
CDR3aa: CASSQTSGRANEQFF; CDR3nt: TGTGCCAGCAGTCAAACTAGCGGGAGGGCCAATGAGCAGTTCTTC; j_gene: TRBJ2-1; d_gene: TRBD2; v_gene: TRBV7-3; abundance: .
CDR3aa: CASSSSGIVGTEAFF; CDR3nt: TGTGCCAGCAGTTCGTCAGGGATAGTGGGCACTGAAGCTTTCTTT; j_gene: TRBJ1-1; d_gene: .; v_gene: TRBV27; abundance: .
CDR3aa: CASSLVGGSSYNEQFF; CDR3nt: TGCGCCAGCAGCTTGGTGGGAGGATCTTCCTACAATGAGCAGTTCTTC; j_gene: TRBJ2-1; d_gene: .; v_gene: TRBV5-1; abundance: few
CDR3aa: CASSLESRGSPPYNEQFF; CDR3nt: TGTGCCAGCAGCTTAGAGAGTCGCGGGAGTCCCCCCTACAATGAGCAGTTCTTC; j_gene: TRBJ2-1; d_gene: TRBD2; v_gene: TRBV11-3; abundance: .
CDR3aa: CASKSVDRNNEQFF; CDR3nt: TGTGCCAGCAAATCCGTGGACAGAAACAATGAGCAGTTCTTC; j_gene: TRBJ2-1; d_gene: .; v_gene: TRBV6-6; abundance: many
CDR3aa: CASSVSGGHYEQYF; CDR3nt: TGTGCCAGCAGCGTTAGCGGGGGGCACTACGAGCAGTACTTC; j_gene: TRBJ2-7; d_gene: TRBD2; v_gene: TRBV9; abundance: .
CDR3aa: CSVEVRLAINNEQFF; CDR3nt: TGCAGCGTTGAAGTTCGGCTAGCGATCAACAATGAGCAGTTCTTC; j_gene: TRBJ2-1; d_gene: .; v_gene: TRBV29-1; abundance: .
CDR3aa: CASRPQGASPEAFF; CDR3nt: TGTGCCAGCAGACCCCAGGGGGCCAGCCCTGAAGCTTTCTTT; j_gene: TRBJ1-1; d_gene: TRBD1; v_gene: TRBV6-5; abundance: few
CDR3aa: CASSPSLNYGYTF; CDR3nt: TGTGCCAGCAGTCCGTCACTGAACTATGGCTACACCTTC; j_gene: TRBJ1-2; d_gene: .; v_gene: TRBV27; abundance: .
CDR3aa: CASSEFQGNVYF; CDR3nt: TGCGCCAGCAGTGAGTTCCAGGGAAATGTGTACTTC; j_gene: TRBJ2-7; d_gene: .; v_gene: TRBV10-2; abundance: .
CDR3aa: CESGLAKNIQYF; CDR3nt: TGCGAGAGCGGTCTAGCCAAAAACATTCAGTACTTC; j_gene: TRBJ2-4; d_gene: .; v_gene: TRBV10-1; abundance: .
CDR3aa: CASSLQNRNEQYF; CDR3nt: TGTGCCAGCAGTTTACAAAACAGAAACGAGCAGTACTTC; j_gene: TRBJ2-7; d_gene: .; v_gene: TRBV27; abundance: many
CDR3aa: CATRRGRDEQFF; CDR3nt: TGTGCCACACGCAGGGGGCGAGATGAGCAGTTCTTC; j_gene: TRBJ2-1; d_gene: TRBD1; v_gene: TRBV10-3; abundance: .
CDR3aa: CASSVGLANSYNEQFF; CDR3nt: TGTGCCAGCAGCGTAGGGCTGGCCAACTCCTACAATGAGCAGTTCTTC; j_gene: TRBJ2-1; d_gene: .; v_gene: TRBV9; abundance: .
CDR3aa: CASSLTGDTYEQYF; CDR3nt: TGTGCCAGTAGTCTCACAGGGGATACCTACGAGCAGTACTTC; j_gene: TRBJ2-7; d_gene: TRBD1; v_gene: TRBV19; abundance: once
CDR3aa: CASSELAGALNEQFF; CDR3nt: TGTGCCAGCAGTGAACTAGCGGGAGCGCTCAATGAGCAGTTCTTC; j_gene: TRBJ2-1; d_gene: TRBD2; v_gene: TRBV6-4; abundance: few
CDR3aa: CASSYGRSTEAFF; CDR3nt: TGTGCCAGCAGTTACGGAAGGAGCACTGAAGCTTTCTTT; j_gene: TRBJ1-1; d_gene: .; v_gene: TRBV6-5; abundance: .
CDR3aa: CASSSPGLLEANEQFF; CDR3nt: TGTGCCAGCAGCTCGCCGGGACTCCTAGAGGCGAATGAGCAGTTCTTC; j_gene: TRBJ2-1; d_gene: .; v_gene: TRBV7-9; abundance: .
CDR3aa: CASSSTSRDIQYF; CDR3nt: TGTGCCAGCAGCTCGACTAGCCGGGACATTCAGTACTTC; j_gene: TRBJ2-4; d_gene: TRBD2; v_gene: TRBV7-9; abundance: .
CDR3aa: CASSLGHSYNEQFF; CDR3nt: TGTGCCAGCAGCTTAGGACATTCTTACAATGAGCAGTTCTTC; j_gene: TRBJ2-1; d_gene: .; v_gene: TRBV11-2; abundance: .
CDR3aa: CASSHGTGRRYEQYF; CDR3nt: TGCGCCAGCAGCCACGGGACAGGGCGTCGGTACGAGCAGTACTTC; j_gene: TRBJ2-7; d_gene: TRBD1; v_gene: TRBV5-1; abundance: .
CDR3aa: CASSPGTVYNEQFF; CDR3nt: TGTGCCAGTAGTCCTGGGACAGTTTACAATGAGCAGTTCTTC; j_gene: TRBJ2-1; d_gene: TRBD1; v_gene: TRBV19; abundance: few
CDR3aa: CASSYSRGRDYEQYF; CDR3nt: TGTGCCAGCAGTTACTCGAGAGGGCGTGACTACGAGCAGTACTTC; j_gene: TRBJ2-7; d_gene: .; v_gene: TRBV6-5; abundance: .
CDR3aa: CASSRTLRGADEQYF; CDR3nt: TGTGCCAGCAGTCGGACTTTACGGGGGGCGGACGAGCAGTACTTC; j_gene: TRBJ2-7; d_gene: .; v_gene: TRBV4-2; abundance: few
CDR3aa: CASSLKQGLGANVLTF; CDR3nt: TGTGCCAGCAGCCTAAAACAGGGTTTGGGGGCCAACGTCCTGACTTTC; j_gene: TRBJ2-6; d_gene: .; v_gene: TRBV7-2; abundance: .
CDR3aa: CASSSKAGNEQYF; CDR3nt: TGTGCCAGCAGCTCCAAGGCAGGGAACGAGCAGTACTTC; j_gene: TRBJ2-7; d_gene: .; v_gene: TRBV7-3; abundance: .
CDR3aa: CASSIGLGQGKGGNQPQHF; CDR3nt: TGTGCCAGTAGTATAGGCCTGGGACAGGGGAAAGGTGGCAATCAGCCCCAGCATTTT; j_gene: TRBJ1-5; d_gene: TRBD1; v_gene: TRBV19; abundance: .
CDR3aa: CASSELQEGKLFF; CDR3nt: TGTGCCAGCAGTGAACTTCAGGAGGGGAAACTGTTTTTT; j_gene: TRBJ1-4; d_gene: .; v_gene: TRBV2; abundance: .
CDR3aa: CASRNRDTRQETQYF; CDR3nt: TGTGCCAGCAGAAACCGGGACACCCGACAAGAGACCCAGTACTTC; j_gene: TRBJ2-5; d_gene: .; v_gene: TRBV5-4; abundance: .
CDR3aa: CASSQEIGTGLFEQYF; CDR3nt: TGCGCCAGCAGCCAAGAGATAGGGACAGGCCTGTTCGAGCAGTACTTC; j_gene: TRBJ2-7; d_gene: TRBD1; v_gene: TRBV4-3; abundance: .
CDR3aa: CASRFQLAPTDTQYF; CDR3nt: TGTGCAAGTCGCTTTCAACTAGCGCCCACAGATACGCAGTATTTT; j_gene: TRBJ2-3; d_gene: .; v_gene: TRBV12-2; abundance: .
CDR3aa: CATKGLTNTEAFF; CDR3nt: TGTGCCACGAAGGGACTTACGAACACTGAAGCTTTCTTT; j_gene: TRBJ1-1; d_gene: .; v_gene: TRBV6-6; abundance: .
CDR3aa: CASSLGNRGDNYEQFF; CDR3nt: TGTGCCAGCAGCTTAGGGAACAGGGGTGATAACTATGAGCAGTTCTTC; j_gene: TRBJ2-1; d_gene: TRBD1; v_gene: TRBV7-6; abundance: .
CDR3aa: CASSVSGFPYEQHF; CDR3nt: TGTGCCAGCAGTGTTTCGGGATTCCCCTACGAGCAGCACTTC; j_gene: TRBJ2-7; d_gene: .; v_gene: TRBV25-1; abundance: .
CDR3aa: CASSSQGGSQPQHF; CDR3nt: TGCGCCAGCAGCTCCCAGGGAGGTAGTCAGCCCCAGCATTTT; j_gene: TRBJ1-5; d_gene: .; v_gene: TRBV5-1; abundance: .